The 21 T cell receptor beta chains listed next were all sequenced from one sample in a study of sequential checkpoint blockade in melanoma. Described treatment: randomized to nivolumab then ipilimumab (arm A) or the reverse (arm B). Some clones are missing from TCRdb's copy, which holds only in-frame ones; the method was immunoSEQ multiplex PCR. The sample includes approximately 6,100 clones, 55% to 60% of them seen just once. The source material was CD8+ T cells sorted from blood (inferred from file names), sampled from a patient given nivolumab and ipilimumab in sequence. The receptors derive from a human donor with melanoma.

The rearrangement links TRBV7-9 to TRBJ2-1, with 11 positions matching TRBD2. Germline V lookup: CDR1 SEHNR, CDR2 FQNEAQ (reference sequence). The CDR3 has 15 amino acids. After removal of 5 bases from V and 9 bases from J, the junction contained 9 bases not matched to a gene. CDR3 nucleotides: TGTGCCAGCAGCCCGACTAGCGGGATGTCCGGTGAGCAGTTCTTC. The encoded protein is CASSPTSGMSGEQFF.

V and J are TRBV15 and TRBJ2-1; 10 positions match TRBD2. Germline trimming cut 8 bases from V and 6 bases from J; bases unmatched to any gene: 13. The length of the CDR3 is 16 residues. CDR1 is LNHNV, CDR2 YYDKDF, per germline (reference sequence). CDR3 sequence (DNA): TGTGCCACCGGGGGTCCCGGACTAGCGGAGCTCAATGAGCAGTTCTTC. Encoded protein: CATGGPGLAELNEQFF.

This sequence joins TRBV2 and TRBJ2-7; 10 bases line up with TRBD1. The CDR3 runs to 14 residues. Germline V gene sequence: CDR1 SNHLY, CDR2 FYNNEI. Losses at the gene ends were 6 bases for V and 2 bases for J; bases not matched to a gene: 4. The CDR3 nucleotides read TGTGCCAGCAGGCCTGGGACAGGGGCCTACGAGCAGTACTTC. Amino acids: CASRPGTGAYEQYF.

The chain couples TRBV27 to TRBJ2-7; TRBD1 is a possible D gene (6 bases). CDR3 length: 14 amino acids. Trimming shortened V by 2 bases and J by 5 bases, and 13 bases separated the two germline ends. Germline values: CDR1 MNHEY, CDR2 SMNVEV (reference sequence). The CDR3 nucleotides are TGTGCCAGCAGTTTAGTCCAGGGGCATCACGAGCAGTACTTC. Translated, it gives CASSLVQGHHEQYF.

This clone has only one observation. This chain joins TRBV5-8 and TRBJ2-6; D uncertain. This CDR3 region has 18 residues. Germline V gives CDR1 SGHTS, CDR2 YDEGEE. V lost 6 bases, J lost 0 bases, and 19 bases lay in between. The CDR3 sequence is CASNPQSYSHSGANVLTF. The CDR3 DNA sequence: TGTGCCAGCAACCCGCAGTCATATTCCCACTCTGGGGCCAACGTCCTGACTTTC.

The chain couples TRBV6-1 to TRBJ2-7; 7 bases fit TRBD1. The CDR3 sequence is 14 residues long. Trimming removed 2 bases from V and 2 bases from J; junction bases left unmatched: 3. In germline, CDR1 is MNHNS, CDR2 SASEGT. This CDR3 is CASSESQGAYEQYF. In nucleotides, the CDR3 is TGTGCCAGCAGTGAAAGCCAGGGGGCCTACGAGCAGTACTTC.

The V gene is TRBV15, the J gene TRBJ2-7; TRBD1 is a possible D gene (6 bases). CDR1 and CDR2 from the germline V gene are LNHNV and YYDKDF (reference sequence). The CDR3 is 16 amino acids. V dropped 0 bases and J dropped 0 bases, with 12 bases sitting between them. CDR3 coding DNA: TGTGCCACCAGCAGAGATAGGGACACGAGCTCCTACGAGCAGTACTTC. This encodes CATSRDRDTSSYEQYF.

The chain couples TRBV27 to TRBJ2-3, with TRBD1 matching over 9 bases. V shed 0 bases, J shed 1 base, and the junction held 8 bases outside the gene matches. The CDR3 totals 18 residues. Germline V CDR1 and CDR2: MNHEY, SMNVEV (reference sequence). The CDR3 sequence: CASSLSIVRDRGTDTQYF. Here the CDR3 DNA reads TGTGCCAGCAGTTTATCAATCGTCCGGGACAGGGGCACAGATACGCAGTATTTT.

The chain recombines TRBV29-1 with TRBJ2-1; D possibly corresponds to TRBD2 (6 bases). Trimming took 3 bases from V and 9 from J, leaving 6 bases between them. The CDR3 runs 10 residues. The germline gives CDR1 SQVTM, CDR2 ANQGSEA. Here the CDR3 DNA reads TGCAGCGTTGATAGCGGTGAGCAGTTCTTC. Translation: CSVDSGEQFF.

This sequence joins TRBV7-3 and TRBJ1-2, with 9 bases identical to TRBD1. This CDR3 has 14 amino acids. Germline CDR1 and CDR2: SGHTA and FQGTGA. V lost 2 bases and J lost 5; bases outside the gene matches: 3. In DNA, the CDR3 is TGTGCCAGCAGCTTAGGGACAGGGTCTTATGGCTACACCTTC. This gives the protein CASSLGTGSYGYTF.

This chain joins TRBV4-2 and TRBJ2-1; D uncertain. Trimming left V 1 base short and J 0 bases short, with 7 bases between. The germline gives CDR1 LGHNA, CDR2 YNFKEQ. The CDR3 has 15 amino acids. The CDR3 nucleotides read TGTGCCAGCAGCCAAGCTGAGGCCTCCTACAATGAGCAGTTCTTC. As protein: CASSQAEASYNEQFF.

The V call is TRBV15, the J call TRBJ2-1, with 8 positions matching TRBD1. V shed 0 bases and J 0 bases; nucleotides not matched to a gene: 7. CDR3 size: 18 residues. Germline loops: CDR1 LNHNV, CDR2 YYDKDF (reference sequence). The CDR3 loop is CATSRDGGTGASYNEQFF. CDR3 DNA: TGTGCCACCAGCAGAGATGGAGGGACAGGAGCCTCCTACAATGAGCAGTTCTTC. The full variable domain, in which reference TRBV15 and TRBJ2-1 provide the parts outside the CDR3, is DAMVIQNPRYQVTQFGKPVTLSCSQTLNHNVMYWYQQKSSQAPKLLFHYYDKDFNNEADTPDNFQSRRPNTSFCFLDIRSPGLGDTAMYLCATSRDGGTGASYNEQFFGPGTRLTVL.

V gene TRBV6-1 combines with J gene TRBJ2-3; D gene ambiguous. The germline gives CDR1 MNHNS, CDR2 SASEGT. V lost 5 bases and J lost 0, with 12 bases in between. The CDR3 loop spans 15 amino acids. CDR3 nucleotides: TGTGCCAGCAGTCATCCGGTGCTTAGCACAGATACGCAGTATTTT. It is translated as CASSHPVLSTDTQYF.

This clone showed up just a few times. The chain couples TRBV7-8 to TRBJ2-1, with TRBD1 identical over 7 bases. This CDR3 has 16 residues. Germline trimming cut 4 bases from V and 4 bases from J; bases unmatched to any gene: 10. Germline values: CDR1 SGHVS, CDR2 FQNEAQ. CDR3 protein: CASSSLQGSSYNEQFF. The CDR3 region has the DNA TGTGCCAGCAGCTCGTTACAGGGGTCATCGTACAATGAGCAGTTCTTC.

The CDR3 loop is CATRRGLANTGELFF. The CDR3 DNA reads as TGCGCCACCAGGCGGGGGCTAGCGAACACCGGGGAGCTGTTTTTT. The chain is built from TRBV10-2 and TRBJ2-2; weak D call: TRBD2 (7 bases). V was shortened by 10 bases and J by 0 bases, with 15 bases between the two germline ends. CDR1 WSHSY and CDR2 SAAADI come from the germline V gene. There are 15 residues in the CDR3.

This clone was found a few times. The chain joins TRBV4-1 to TRBJ1-1; TRBD1 agrees at 8 bases. CDR1 is MGHRA, CDR2 YSYEKL, per germline. CDR3 length equals 16 residues. The V segment lost 1 base and the J segment 5 bases; nucleotides outside the gene matches: 9. The CDR3 is CASSQGPGQEETEAFF. CDR3 nucleotides: TGCGCCAGCAGCCAAGGGCCGGGACAGGAGGAGACTGAAGCTTTCTTT.

This sequence joins TRBV2 and TRBJ1-5; maybe TRBD1 (6 bases). V shed 3 bases and J shed 6 bases, with 12 bases lying between them. The CDR3 runs to 14 residues. Looked up from germline, CDR1 is SNHLY and CDR2 is FYNNEI. CDR3 sequence (DNA): TGTGCCAGCAGTGAGGGCAGGGGCGTTCAGCCCCAGCATTTT. Amino acids: CASSEGRGVQPQHF.

This clone was picked up one time. A read error may account for a junction end that differs from germline. The rearrangement joins TRBV11-3 to TRBJ1-2; no clear D. The CDR3 extends over 15 amino acids. CDR1 is SGHNT and CDR2 is YENEEA in the germline V gene. The CDR3 loop is CASSLDGETNYGYTF. CDR3 coding DNA: TGTGCCAGCAGCCTAGACGGAGAGACTAACTATGGCTACACCTTC.

This clone has a single count. The chain uses TRBV9 and TRBJ1-1, with 9 nucleotides matching TRBD1. This CDR3 has 15 amino acids. CDR1 SGDLS and CDR2 YYNGEE come from the germline V gene. Unmatched junction bases numbered 5, after V lost 3 bases and J lost 2 bases. The CDR3 DNA follows: TGTGCCAGCAGCGCATACAGGGGGCCCAACACTGAAGCTTTCTTT. It encodes CASSAYRGPNTEAFF. The full variable domain, its missing parts supplied by reference TRBV9 and TRBJ1-1, is DSGVTQTPKHLITATGQRVTLRCSPRSGDLSVYWYQQSLDQGLQFLIQYYNGEERAKGNILERFSAQQFPDLHSELNLSSLELGDSALYFCASSAYRGPNTEAFFGQGTRLTVV.

This chain uses TRBV5-6 with TRBJ1-2; D possibly corresponds to TRBD1 (6 bases). The ends were cut back, 4 bases at V and 4 bases at J, with 14 bases in the middle. This CDR3 is 14 amino acids long. The V gene's germline CDR1 is SGHDT and CDR2 YYEEEE. The CDR3 coding sequence is TGTGCCAGCAGCAGCTGGGACACGGTCTATGGCTACACCTTC. Residues: CASSSWDTVYGYTF.

The gene calls are TRBV19 and TRBJ2-7; D may be TRBD1 (5 bases). V was clipped by 5 bases and J by 3 bases, with 11 bases between them. The CDR3 is made up of 13 amino acids. CDR1 is LNHDA and CDR2 is SQIVND in the germline V gene (reference sequence). DNA of the CDR3: TGTGCCAGTAGTCTGCAGGGCAACTACGAGCAGTACTTC. Translation gives CASSLQGNYEQYF.